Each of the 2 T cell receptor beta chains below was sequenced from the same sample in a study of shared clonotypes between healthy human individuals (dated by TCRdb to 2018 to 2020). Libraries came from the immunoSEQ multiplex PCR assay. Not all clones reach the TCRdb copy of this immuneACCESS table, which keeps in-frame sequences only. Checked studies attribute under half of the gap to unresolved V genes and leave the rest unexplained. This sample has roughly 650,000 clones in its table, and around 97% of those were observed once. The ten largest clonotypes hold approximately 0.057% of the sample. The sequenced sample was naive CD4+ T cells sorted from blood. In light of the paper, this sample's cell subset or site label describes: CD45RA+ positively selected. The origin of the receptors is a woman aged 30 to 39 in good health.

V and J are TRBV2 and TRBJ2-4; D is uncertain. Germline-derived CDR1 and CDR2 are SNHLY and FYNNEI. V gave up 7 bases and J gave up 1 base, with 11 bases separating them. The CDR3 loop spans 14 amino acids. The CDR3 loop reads CASKQEVAKNIQYF. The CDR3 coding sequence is TGTGCCAGCAAGCAAGAAGTGGCCAAAAACATTCAGTACTTC.

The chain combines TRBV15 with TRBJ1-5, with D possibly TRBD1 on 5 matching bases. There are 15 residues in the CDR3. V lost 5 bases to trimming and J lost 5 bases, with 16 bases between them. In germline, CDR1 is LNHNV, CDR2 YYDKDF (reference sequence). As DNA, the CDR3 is TGTGCCACCAGCGAGGGGTACGGGGGATATCAGCCCCAGCATTTT. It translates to CATSEGYGGYQPQHF.